This is a list of T cell receptor beta chains from one sample in a study of T cells in Graves' hyperthyroidism and ophthalmopathy. Each CDR3 protein gets one entry after TCRdb re-called the multiplex PCR reads with MiXCR. Seen here are 550,000 to 850,000 distinct CDR3 sequences, around a sixth observed once, and the top ten hold approximately 15%. The sequencing input was blood. The receptors come from a woman between 50 and 59 years old with Graves' hyperthyroidism that later progressed to Graves' ophthalmopathy. CDR3s include the opening cysteine and the closing phenylalanine or tryptophan. A D gene is named only where the DNA matches it firmly. Expanded clones are given a class, and other clones once, few, many or no size at all.

abundance,j_gene,v_gene,d_gene,CDR3nt,CDR3aa
few,TRBJ1-2,TRBV19,-,TGTGCCAGTAGTACTCCCGAGAGACTTGGGGGCTATGGCTACACCTTC,CASSTPERLGGYGYTF
few,TRBJ2-1,TRBV19,-,TGTGCCAGTAGTATAATCAGGGCGACCTACAATGAGCAGTTCTTC,CASSIIRATYNEQFF
few,TRBJ1-2,TRBV20-1,-,TGCAGTGCTAGAGTACAGGGTGAGCCCTATGGCTACACCTTC,CSARVQGEPYGYTF
few,TRBJ2-7,TRBV4-1,-,TGCGCCAGCAGCCTCCGAAACGAGCAGTACTTC,CASSLRNEQYF
-,TRBJ1-2,TRBV20-1,-,TGCAGTGCCGGACAGCTGAACTATGGCTACACCTTC,CSAGQLNYGYTF
few,TRBJ1-6,TRBV3-1,TRBD1,TGTGCCAGCAGCCAGTTGCCCGGGACAGGGGACTCACCCCTCCACTTT,CASSQLPGTGDSPLHF
-,TRBJ2-3,TRBV9,-,TGTGCCAGCAGCGTAGAGTACTTCACAGATACGCAGTATTTT,CASSVEYFTDTQYF
many,TRBJ1-1,TRBV20-1,-,TGCAGTGCGAGCGTAACCAGGGATCGCACTGAAGCTTTCTTT,CSASVTRDRTEAFF
few,TRBJ2-7,TRBV15,TRBD1,TGTGCCACCAGGCGGGACAGGGAATTCGGCGAGCAGTACTTC,CATRRDREFGEQYF
few,TRBJ1-6,TRBV2,TRBD1,TGTGCCAGCAGGGGGACAGGTCTATATAATTCACCCCTCCACTTT,CASRGTGLYNSPLHF
-,TRBJ2-5,TRBV14,-,TGTGCCAGCAGCCAAGAAGTCAGGGAGTGGGAGACCCAGTACTTC,CASSQEVREWETQYF
-,TRBJ2-3,TRBV3-1,-,TGTGCCAGCAGCCAAGCAATTCGGAGGGCAGATACGCAGTATTTT,CASSQAIRRADTQYF
few,TRBJ2-1,TRBV7-7,-,TGTGCTAGCAGCTTAGATTCCGGTCTGAAGGAGCAGTTCTTC,CASSLDSGLKEQFF
few,TRBJ2-2,TRBV12-3/TRBV12-4,-,TGTGCCAGCAATATTCCCGGCGGATCCGGGGAGCTGTTTTTT,CASNIPGGSGELFF
few,TRBJ2-1,TRBV27,-,TGTGCCAGCAGTTTCCCAGGACCATCTGGGAATGAGCAGTTCTTC,CASSFPGPSGNEQFF
many,TRBJ1-1,TRBV2,TRBD1,TGTGCCAGCAGTGACCCGGACAGGGGCACTGAAGCTTTCTTT,CASSDPDRGTEAFF
few,TRBJ2-7,TRBV5-6,TRBD1,TGTGCCAGCAGCTTGAAAAGCGGACAGGGGGCTTCGGACGAGCAGTACTTC,CASSLKSGQGASDEQYF
-,TRBJ1-6,TRBV6-1,-,TGTGCCAGCATGGGACGGACCTTTTCGCCCCTCCACTTT,CASMGRTFSPLHF
many,TRBJ2-7,TRBV12-3/TRBV12-4,-,TGTGCCAGCAGTTTTTCAGGGGCCCACGAGCAGTACTTC,CASSFSGAHEQYF
-,TRBJ1-4,TRBV10-3,TRBD1,TGTGCCATCAGTGAGTCGGGGACAGCCCATGAGGAAAAACTGTTTTTT,CAISESGTAHEEKLFF
once,TRBJ1-4,TRBV6-2/TRBV6-3,-,TGTGCCAGCAGACGGGTTCTCGCAACTAATGAAAAACTGTTTTTT,CASRRVLATNEKLFF
-,TRBJ2-3,TRBV7-6,-,TGTGCCAGCAGCTCCGGCAGGGGCGCAGATACGCAGTATTTT,CASSSGRGADTQYF
many,TRBJ2-2,TRBV11-2,TRBD2,TGTGCCAGCAGCTTTAGGCTAGCGGTTAACACCGGGGAGCTGTTTTTT,CASSFRLAVNTGELFF
many,TRBJ1-6,TRBV6-1,-,TGTGCCAGCAGTGAAGAAACGGTCGTGACAGTATATAATTCACCCCTCCACTTT,CASSEETVVTVYNSPLHF
few,TRBJ2-5,TRBV29-1,-,TGCAGCGTTGAAAGTACACTCGGGACGCGCGAGACCCAGTACTTC,CSVESTLGTRETQYF
many,TRBJ2-1,TRBV5-1,-,TGCGCCAGCAGCTTGTTCCCAGAGAAACCCTCCTACAATGAGCAGTTCTTC,CASSLFPEKPSYNEQFF
-,TRBJ2-7,TRBV14,-,TGTGCCAGCAGCCAAGGAATCAGGGTCTACGAGCAGTACTTC,CASSQGIRVYEQYF
few,TRBJ1-5,TRBV10-3,-,TGTGCCATCAGTGAGGGGCACCAGCCCCAGCATTTT,CAISEGHQPQHF
many,TRBJ1-5,TRBV28,-,TGTGCCAGCAGTTTTGGAGGGATCGGGCAGCCCCAGCATTTT,CASSFGGIGQPQHF
few,TRBJ2-2,TRBV9,-,TGTGCCAGCAGCGTAGATGGGACGAGGGGGCTGTTTTTT,CASSVDGTRGLFF
few,TRBJ2-7,TRBV27,TRBD2,TGTGCCAGCAGTCACGGGACTAGCGGGTACGAGCAGTACTTC,CASSHGTSGYEQYF
many,TRBJ1-2,TRBV19,-,TGTGCCAGTAGTCCAGGGGCAGGGAACTATGGCTACACCTTC,CASSPGAGNYGYTF
many,TRBJ2-1,TRBV11-1,TRBD1,TGTGCCAGCAGCAAGGACAGGGATAGGGAGTTCTTC,CASSKDRDREFF
few,TRBJ2-2,TRBV9,-,TGTGCCAGCAGCGACCCCAGGGTATCCGGGGAGCTGTTTTTT,CASSDPRVSGELFF
many,TRBJ2-3,TRBV5-1,-,TGCGCCAGCAGCTCACTGGGTACTACCCTCGCAGATACGCAGTATTTT,CASSSLGTTLADTQYF
many,TRBJ1-5,TRBV20-1,TRBD1,TGCAGTGCTCAAAAGACAGGGGTGAGCAATCAGCCCCAGCATTTT,CSAQKTGVSNQPQHF
few,TRBJ1-2,TRBV12-5,-,TGTGCTAGTGGTCTACATCGGGTTGTTGGCTACACCTTC,CASGLHRVVGYTF
many,TRBJ1-2,TRBV3-1,-,TGTGCCAGCAGCCAGCCCGGACTGAATCTTGGCTACACCTTC,CASSQPGLNLGYTF
-,TRBJ2-3,TRBV20-1,TRBD2,TGCAGTGCTAGTACTAGCGCCTGGGATACGCAGTATTTT,CSASTSAWDTQYF
many,TRBJ2-1,TRBV27,TRBD2,TGTGCCAGCAGTTTAGCCCCCGGGGGGGGGGCGTACAATGAGCAGTTCTTC,CASSLAPGGGAYNEQFF
-,TRBJ2-3,TRBV18,-,TGTGCCAGCTCACCACCGGGCTTAACTAGCACAGATACGCAGTATTTT,CASSPPGLTSTDTQYF
few,TRBJ1-1,TRBV20-1,-,TGCAGTGCCATAACTTATTACTACATGAACACTGAAGCTTTCTTT,CSAITYYYMNTEAFF
many,TRBJ2-5,TRBV13,TRBD2,TGTGCCAGCAGCTTCCCTAGCGGGGGGCAAGAGACCCAGTACTTC,CASSFPSGGQETQYF
many,TRBJ2-1,TRBV5-1,-,TGCGCCAGCAGCTTGGTGGGTGGGGACTCCACTATATACAATGAGCAGTTCTTC,CASSLVGGDSTIYNEQFF
few,TRBJ2-2,TRBV7-8,-,TGTGCCAGCAGCTTAGGCTGGGACGGCCCCGGGGAGCTGTTTTTT,CASSLGWDGPGELFF
many,TRBJ1-2,TRBV5-1,TRBD1,TGCGCCAGCAGCCCGGGACAGGGGACGCGCACAAGCTATGGCTACACCTTC,CASSPGQGTRTSYGYTF
many,TRBJ2-7,TRBV3-1,-,TGTGCCAGCAGCCAAGAGGGACAAGGCAGCTCCTACGAGCAGTACTTC,CASSQEGQGSSYEQYF
-,TRBJ1-1,TRBV5-1,-,TGCGCCAGCAGCTTGGCGGGGGATTACACTGAAGCTTTCTTT,CASSLAGDYTEAFF
many,TRBJ2-1,TRBV20-1,TRBD2,TGCAGTGCCTCCGCTAGCGGGGGGCCGGGTGAGCAGTTCTTC,CSASASGGPGEQFF
-,TRBJ1-1,TRBV4-2,-,TGTGCCAGCAGCCATCTATCCGGGGCTTTCTTT,CASSHLSGAFF
many,TRBJ2-1,TRBV20-1,TRBD2,TGCAGTGCCAAGGAGGTAGCGGGGCTTTACAATGAGCAGTTCTTC,CSAKEVAGLYNEQFF